The 9 T cell receptor beta chains given below trace back to one sample, sequenced in a study of T cell responses to AZD1222 COVID-19 vaccine. Clones were sequenced by immunoSEQ multiplex PCR, and TCRdb holds only the in-frame ones, with some missing. The table shows about 150,000 clones, with around 90% occurring only once. Sequencing was performed on peripheral blood, taken 28 days after the second AZD1222 dose. The receptors come from an adult who received the AZD1222 COVID-19 vaccine.

The rearrangement joins TRBV7-9 to TRBJ2-7; the match to TRBD2 covers 8 bases. Germline V gene data show CDR1 as SEHNR and CDR2 as FQNEAQ (reference sequence). The CDR3 runs 14 residues. V gave up 5 bases and J gave up 6 bases; unmatched junction bases: 9. The CDR3 region has the DNA TGTGCCAGCAGCCCCTCGGGACTAGACGGCGAGCAGTACTTC. Protein sequence: CASSPSGLDGEQYF.

The chain uses TRBV5-8 and TRBJ2-7; D not certain. Per the germline V gene, CDR1 is SGHTS and CDR2 is YDEGEE. The CDR3 has 12 residues. The V gene lost 3 bases and the J gene lost 5 bases, with 9 bases spanning the gap. CDR3 nucleotide sequence: TGTGCCAGCAGCTCGTGGGGAAACGAGCAGTACTTC. Translating gives CASSSWGNEQYF.

The chain uses TRBV7-6 and TRBJ2-7; 10 bases are a match to TRBD2. The CDR3 is made up of 17 amino acids. Unmatched junction bases numbered 10, after V lost 5 bases and J lost 0 bases. Germline loops: CDR1 SGHVS, CDR2 FNYEAQ. The CDR3 protein is CASSLRFSSGSSYEQYF. The DNA of the CDR3 is TGTGCCAGCAGCCTCAGGTTTTCTAGCGGGAGCTCCTACGAGCAGTACTTC. Looking up the rest from reference TRBV7-6 and TRBJ2-7 gives the full variable domain: GAGVSQSPRYKVTKRGQDVALRCDPISGHVSLYWYRQALGQGPEFLTYFNYEAQQDKSGLPNDRFSAERPEGSISTLTIQRTEQRDSAMYRCASSLRFSSGSSYEQYFGPGTRLTVT.

The chain couples TRBV12-3 or TRBV12-4 to TRBJ1-5; no firm D call. The ends were cut back, 3 bases at V and 9 bases at J, with 9 bases in the middle. This CDR3 is 12 amino acids long. This chain's CDR3 is CASSFGVVPQHF. The DNA of the CDR3 is TGTGCCAGCAGTTTCGGAGTGGTGCCCCAGCATTTT.

V gene TRBV3-1 (or the pseudogene TRBV3-2) combines with J gene TRBJ2-2; TRBD1 aligns across 7 bases. The CDR3 totals 13 residues. Germline loops: CDR1 LGHDT, CDR2 YNNKEL (reference sequence). V shed 4 bases and J 8 bases; nucleotides not matched to a gene: 4. The CDR3 nucleotides read TGTGCCAGCAGCCCCAGACAGGGAGGGGAGCTGTTTTTT. It codes for CASSPRQGGELFF.

The chain recombines TRBV3-1 (or the pseudogene TRBV3-2) with TRBJ2-7; the D is unclear. There are 12 residues in the CDR3. Germline V gene lookup returns CDR1 LGHDT and CDR2 YNNKEL (reference sequence). V lost 0 bases, J lost 8 bases, and 8 bases lay in between. The CDR3: CASSQDRAQQYF. CDR3 in DNA: TGTGCCAGCAGCCAAGATAGGGCGCAGCAGTACTTC.

This chain connects TRBV19 to TRBJ2-2; D is ambiguous. CDR1 is LNHDA, CDR2 SQIVND, per germline (reference sequence). There are 14 residues in the CDR3. V lost 3 bases and J 6 bases, leaving 11 bases between the germline ends. The DNA for the CDR3 is TGTGCCAGTAGTATGATGGGCGCCGCCGGGGAGCTGTTTTTT. It yields the protein CASSMMGAAGELFF.

This chain links TRBV5-4 with TRBJ1-2, with a tentative D call TRBD1 (5 bases). Germline values: CDR1 SGHNT, CDR2 YYREEE (reference sequence). This CDR3 spans 11 amino acids. Trimming left V 4 bases short and J 8 bases short, with 9 bases between. CDR3 nucleotides: TGTGCCAGCAGCGGGGACCCAGGCTACACCTTC. Translation: CASSGDPGYTF. Using reference TRBV5-4 and TRBJ1-2 for the parts outside the CDR3, the full variable domain is ETGVTQSPTHLIKTRGQQVTLRCSSQSGHNTVSWYQQALGQGPQFIFQYYREEENGRGNFPPRFSGLQFPNYSSELNVNALELDDSALYLCASSGDPGYTFGSGTRLTVV.

This chain joins TRBV19 and TRBJ2-1, with 7 bases identical to TRBD2. The germline gives CDR1 LNHDA, CDR2 SQIVND (reference sequence). Germline trimming cut 4 bases from V and 9 bases from J; bases unmatched to any gene: 9. The CDR3 contains 14 residues. The CDR3 DNA follows: TGTGCCAGTAGTACCCGGACGGGGGAGGGTGAGCAGTTCTTC. It encodes CASSTRTGEGEQFF.